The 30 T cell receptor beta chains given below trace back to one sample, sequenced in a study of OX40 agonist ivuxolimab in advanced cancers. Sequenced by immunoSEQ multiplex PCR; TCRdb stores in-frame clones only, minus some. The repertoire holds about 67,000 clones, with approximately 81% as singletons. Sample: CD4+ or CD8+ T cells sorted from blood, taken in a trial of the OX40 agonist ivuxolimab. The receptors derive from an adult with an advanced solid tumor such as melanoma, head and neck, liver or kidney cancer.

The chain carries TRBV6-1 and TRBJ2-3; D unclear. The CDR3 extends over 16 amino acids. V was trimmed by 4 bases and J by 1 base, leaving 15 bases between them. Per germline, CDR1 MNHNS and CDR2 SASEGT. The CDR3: CASSAGRFLGTDTQYF. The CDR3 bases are TGTGCCAGCAGTGCCGGACGGTTCCTTGGCACAGATACGCAGTATTTT.

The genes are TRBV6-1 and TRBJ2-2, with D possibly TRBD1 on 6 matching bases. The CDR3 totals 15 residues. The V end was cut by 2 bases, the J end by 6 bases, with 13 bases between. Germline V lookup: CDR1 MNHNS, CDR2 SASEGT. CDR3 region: CASSEMAGAAGELFF. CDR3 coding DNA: TGTGCCAGCAGTGAAATGGCAGGGGCTGCCGGGGAGCTGTTTTTT.

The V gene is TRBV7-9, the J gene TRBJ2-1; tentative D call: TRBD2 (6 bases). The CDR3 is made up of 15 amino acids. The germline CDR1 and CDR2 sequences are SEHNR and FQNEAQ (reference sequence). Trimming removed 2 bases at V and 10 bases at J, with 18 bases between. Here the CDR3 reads CASSLPGLASLEQFF. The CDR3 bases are TGTGCCAGCAGCTTACCGGGACTGGCTTCTTTAGAGCAGTTCTTC.

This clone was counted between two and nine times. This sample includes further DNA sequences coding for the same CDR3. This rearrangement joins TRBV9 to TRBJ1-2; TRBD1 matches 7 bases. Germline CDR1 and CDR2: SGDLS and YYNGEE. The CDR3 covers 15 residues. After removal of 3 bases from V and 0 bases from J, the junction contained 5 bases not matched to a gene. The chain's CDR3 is CASSARQGTNYGYTF. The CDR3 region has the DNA TGTGCCAGCAGCGCAAGACAGGGAACTAACTATGGCTACACCTTC.

The CDR3 sequence: CASSEAGRVGDGYTF. As DNA, the CDR3 is TGTGCCAGCAGTGAAGCGGGCAGGGTCGGTGATGGCTACACCTTC. The rearrangement joins TRBV6-1 to TRBJ1-2; maybe TRBD1 (5 bases). Germline assignment: CDR1 MNHNS and CDR2 SASEGT. Trimming stripped 0 bases from V and 6 bases from J, with 14 bases between. The CDR3 runs 15 residues.

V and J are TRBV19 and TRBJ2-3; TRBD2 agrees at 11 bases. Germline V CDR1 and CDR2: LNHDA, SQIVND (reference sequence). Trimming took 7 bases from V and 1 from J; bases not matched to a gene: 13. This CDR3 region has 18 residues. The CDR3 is CASTGGASGGPGTDTQYF. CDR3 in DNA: TGTGCCAGTACCGGCGGGGCTAGCGGGGGGCCGGGCACAGATACGCAGTATTTT. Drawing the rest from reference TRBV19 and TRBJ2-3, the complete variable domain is DGGITQSPKYLFRKEGQNVTLSCEQNLNHDAMYWYRQDPGQGLRLIYYSQIVNDFQKGDIAEGYSVSREKKESFPLTVTSAQKNPTAFYLCASTGGASGGPGTDTQYFGPGTRLTVL.

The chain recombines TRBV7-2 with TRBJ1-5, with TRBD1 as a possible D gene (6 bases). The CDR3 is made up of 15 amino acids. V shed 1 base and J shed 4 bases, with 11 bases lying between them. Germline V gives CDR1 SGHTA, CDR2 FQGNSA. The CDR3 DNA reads TGTGCCAGCAGCTTAGGGGGGGCACGGAATCAGCCCCAGCATTTT. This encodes CASSLGGARNQPQHF.

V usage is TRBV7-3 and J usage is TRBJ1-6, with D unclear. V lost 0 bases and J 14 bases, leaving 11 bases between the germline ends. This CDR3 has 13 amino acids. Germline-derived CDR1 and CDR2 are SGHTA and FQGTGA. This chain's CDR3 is CASSLTHGGALHF. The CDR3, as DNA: TGTGCCAGCAGCTTAACGCACGGAGGAGCCCTCCACTTT.

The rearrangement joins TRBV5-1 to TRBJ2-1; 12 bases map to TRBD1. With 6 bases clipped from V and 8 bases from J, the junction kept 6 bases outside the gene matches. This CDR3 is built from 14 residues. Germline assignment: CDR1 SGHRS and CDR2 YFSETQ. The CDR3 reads CASTAGTGGYEQFF. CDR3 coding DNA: TGCGCCAGCACCGCCGGGACAGGGGGCTATGAGCAGTTCTTC.

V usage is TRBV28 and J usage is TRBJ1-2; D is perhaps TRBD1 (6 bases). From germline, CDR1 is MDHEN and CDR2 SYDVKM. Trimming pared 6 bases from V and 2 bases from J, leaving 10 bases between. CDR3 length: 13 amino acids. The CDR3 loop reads CASSYGQNYGYTF. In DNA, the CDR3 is TGTGCCAGCAGCTACGGACAGAACTATGGCTACACCTTC.

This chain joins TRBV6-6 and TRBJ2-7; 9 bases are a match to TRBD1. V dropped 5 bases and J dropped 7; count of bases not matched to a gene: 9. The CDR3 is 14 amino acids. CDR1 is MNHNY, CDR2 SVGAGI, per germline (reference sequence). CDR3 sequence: CASSRNRGLREQYF. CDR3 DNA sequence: TGTGCCAGCAGTAGGAACAGGGGGCTAAGAGAGCAGTACTTC.

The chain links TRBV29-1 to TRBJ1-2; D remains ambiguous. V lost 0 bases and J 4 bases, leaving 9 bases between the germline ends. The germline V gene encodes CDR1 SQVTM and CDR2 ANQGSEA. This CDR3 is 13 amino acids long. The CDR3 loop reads CSVEDSRSYGYTF. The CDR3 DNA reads TGCAGCGTTGAAGATTCCAGGAGCTATGGCTACACCTTC. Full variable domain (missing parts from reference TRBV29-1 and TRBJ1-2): SAVISQKPSRDICQRGTSLTIQCQVDSQVTMMFWYRQQPGQSLTLIATANQGSEATYESGFVIDKFPISRPNLTFSTLTVSNMSPEDSSIYLCSVEDSRSYGYTFGSGTRLTVV.

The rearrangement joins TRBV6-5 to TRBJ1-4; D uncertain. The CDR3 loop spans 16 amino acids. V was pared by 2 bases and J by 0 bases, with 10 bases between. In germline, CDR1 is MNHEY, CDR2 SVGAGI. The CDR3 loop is CASSYPTAATNEKLFF. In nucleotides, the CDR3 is TGTGCCAGCAGTTACCCTACGGCTGCAACTAATGAAAAACTGTTTTTT.

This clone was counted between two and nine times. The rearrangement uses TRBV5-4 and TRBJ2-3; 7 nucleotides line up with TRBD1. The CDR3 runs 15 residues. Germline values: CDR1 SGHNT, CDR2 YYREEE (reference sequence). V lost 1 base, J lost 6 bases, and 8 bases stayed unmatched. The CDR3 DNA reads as TGTGCCAGCAGCTTGAGGGACCCGGGACAGGATACGCAGTATTTT. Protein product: CASSLRDPGQDTQYF.

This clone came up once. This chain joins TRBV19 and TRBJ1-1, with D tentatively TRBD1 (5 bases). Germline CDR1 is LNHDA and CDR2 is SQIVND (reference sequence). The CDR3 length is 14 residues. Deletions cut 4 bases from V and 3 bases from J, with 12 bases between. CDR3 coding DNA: TGTGCCAGTAGTACAGGGAGGTTGGACACTGAAGCTTTCTTT. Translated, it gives CASSTGRLDTEAFF.

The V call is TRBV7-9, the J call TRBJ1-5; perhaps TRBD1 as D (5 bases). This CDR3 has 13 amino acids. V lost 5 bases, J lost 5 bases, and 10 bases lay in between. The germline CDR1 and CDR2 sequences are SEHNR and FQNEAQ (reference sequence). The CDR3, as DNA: TGTGCCAGCAGCCCCCAGGGAGATCAGCCCCAGCATTTT. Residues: CASSPQGDQPQHF.

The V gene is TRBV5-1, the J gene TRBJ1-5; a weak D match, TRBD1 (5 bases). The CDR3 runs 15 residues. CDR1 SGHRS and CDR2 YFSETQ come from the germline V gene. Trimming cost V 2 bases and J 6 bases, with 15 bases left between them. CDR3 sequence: CASSLGGTAFQPQHF. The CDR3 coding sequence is TGCGCCAGCAGCTTAGGAGGGACCGCGTTTCAGCCCCAGCATTTT.

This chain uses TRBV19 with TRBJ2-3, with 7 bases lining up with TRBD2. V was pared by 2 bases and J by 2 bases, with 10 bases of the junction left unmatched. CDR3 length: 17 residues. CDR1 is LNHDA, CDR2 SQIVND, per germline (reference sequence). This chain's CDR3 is CASSIQVRGRNTDTQYF. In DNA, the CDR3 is TGTGCCAGTAGTATACAAGTTCGCGGGAGAAACACAGATACGCAGTATTTT. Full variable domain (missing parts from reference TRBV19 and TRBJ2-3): DGGITQSPKYLFRKEGQNVTLSCEQNLNHDAMYWYRQDPGQGLRLIYYSQIVNDFQKGDIAEGYSVSREKKESFPLTVTSAQKNPTAFYLCASSIQVRGRNTDTQYFGPGTRLTVL.

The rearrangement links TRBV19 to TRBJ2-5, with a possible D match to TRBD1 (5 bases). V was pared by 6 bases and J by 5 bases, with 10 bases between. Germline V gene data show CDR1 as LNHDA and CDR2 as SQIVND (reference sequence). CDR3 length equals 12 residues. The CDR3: CASRGDWETQYF. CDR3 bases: TGTGCCAGTAGAGGGGATTGGGAGACCCAGTACTTC.

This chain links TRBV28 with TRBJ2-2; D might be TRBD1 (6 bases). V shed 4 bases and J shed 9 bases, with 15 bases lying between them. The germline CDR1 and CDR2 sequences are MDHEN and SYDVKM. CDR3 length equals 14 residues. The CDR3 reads CASSSSSGVRELFF. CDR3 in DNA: TGTGCCAGCAGTTCTAGTTCAGGGGTGAGGGAGCTGTTTTTT.

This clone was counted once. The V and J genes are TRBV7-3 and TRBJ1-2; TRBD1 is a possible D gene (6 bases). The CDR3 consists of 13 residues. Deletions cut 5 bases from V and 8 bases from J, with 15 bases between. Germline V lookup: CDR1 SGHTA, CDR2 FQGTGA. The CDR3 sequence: CASSPGGQAGYTF. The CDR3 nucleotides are TGTGCCAGCAGCCCGGGGGGGCAGGCAGGCTACACCTTC.

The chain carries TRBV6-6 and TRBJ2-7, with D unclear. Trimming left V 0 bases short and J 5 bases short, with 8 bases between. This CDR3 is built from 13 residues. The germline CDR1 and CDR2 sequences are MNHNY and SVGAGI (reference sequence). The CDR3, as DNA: TGTGCCAGCAGTTACTCGACTGGGGACGAGCAGTACTTC. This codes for CASSYSTGDEQYF.

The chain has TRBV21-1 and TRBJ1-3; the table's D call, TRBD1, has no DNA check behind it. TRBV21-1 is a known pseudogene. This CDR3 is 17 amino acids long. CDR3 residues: CASSKDRKGAGGNTIYF. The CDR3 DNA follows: TGTGCCAGCAGCAAAGACCGGAAGGGGGCGGGAGGAAACACCATATATTTT.

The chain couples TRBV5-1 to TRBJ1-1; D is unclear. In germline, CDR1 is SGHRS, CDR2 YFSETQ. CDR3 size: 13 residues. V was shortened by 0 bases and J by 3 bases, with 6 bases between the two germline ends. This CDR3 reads CASSLAQDTEAFF. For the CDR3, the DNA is TGCGCCAGCAGCTTGGCCCAGGACACTGAAGCTTTCTTT.

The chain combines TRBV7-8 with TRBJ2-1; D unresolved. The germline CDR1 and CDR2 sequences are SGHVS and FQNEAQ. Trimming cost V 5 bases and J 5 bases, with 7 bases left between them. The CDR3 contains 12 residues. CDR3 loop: CASSRKHNEQFF. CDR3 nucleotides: TGTGCCAGCAGCCGCAAACACAATGAGCAGTTCTTC.

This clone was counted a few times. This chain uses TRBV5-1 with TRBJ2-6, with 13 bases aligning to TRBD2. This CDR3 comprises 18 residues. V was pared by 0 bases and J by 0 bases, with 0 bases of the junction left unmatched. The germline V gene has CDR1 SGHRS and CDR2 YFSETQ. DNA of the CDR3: TGCGCCAGCAGCTTGGGACTAGCGGGAGGCTCTGGGGCCAACGTCCTGACTTTC. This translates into CASSLGLAGGSGANVLTF.

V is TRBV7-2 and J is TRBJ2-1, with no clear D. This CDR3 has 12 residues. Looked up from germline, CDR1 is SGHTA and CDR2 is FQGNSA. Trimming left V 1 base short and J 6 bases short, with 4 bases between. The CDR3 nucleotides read TGTGCCAGCAGCTTAGATAGCAATGAGCAGTTCTTC. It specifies CASSLDSNEQFF.

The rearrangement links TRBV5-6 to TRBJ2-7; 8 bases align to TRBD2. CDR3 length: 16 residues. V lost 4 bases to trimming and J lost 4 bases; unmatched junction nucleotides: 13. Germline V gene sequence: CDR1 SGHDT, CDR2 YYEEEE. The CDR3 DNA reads TGTGCCAGCAGCCCGGGGGGGCATCAACGCCGATACGAGCAGTACTTC. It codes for CASSPGGHQRRYEQYF.

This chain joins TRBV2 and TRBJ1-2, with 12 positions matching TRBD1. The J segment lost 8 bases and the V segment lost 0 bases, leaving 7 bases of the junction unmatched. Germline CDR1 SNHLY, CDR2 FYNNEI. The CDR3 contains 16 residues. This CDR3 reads CASSEAVGTGGMGYTF. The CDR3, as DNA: TGTGCCAGCAGTGAAGCCGTAGGGACAGGGGGCATGGGCTACACCTTC.

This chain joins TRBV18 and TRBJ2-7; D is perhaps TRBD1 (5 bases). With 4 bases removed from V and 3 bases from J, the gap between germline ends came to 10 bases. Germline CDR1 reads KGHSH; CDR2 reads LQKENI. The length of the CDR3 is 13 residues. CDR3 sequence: CASSRDSDYEQYF. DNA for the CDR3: TGTGCCAGCTCACGCGACAGCGACTACGAGCAGTACTTC.